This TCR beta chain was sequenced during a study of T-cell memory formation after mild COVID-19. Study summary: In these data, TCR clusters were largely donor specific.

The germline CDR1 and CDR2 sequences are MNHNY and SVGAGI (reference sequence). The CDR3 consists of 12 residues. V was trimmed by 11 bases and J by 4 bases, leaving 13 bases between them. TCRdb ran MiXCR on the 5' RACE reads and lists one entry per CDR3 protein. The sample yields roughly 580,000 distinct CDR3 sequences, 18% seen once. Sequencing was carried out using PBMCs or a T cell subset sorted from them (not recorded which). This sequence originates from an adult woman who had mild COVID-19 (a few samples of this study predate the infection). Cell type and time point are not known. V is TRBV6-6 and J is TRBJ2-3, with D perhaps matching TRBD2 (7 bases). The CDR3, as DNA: TGTGCCGCCAGGGGAGGGCCAGATACGCAGTATTTT. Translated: CAARGGPDTQYF.